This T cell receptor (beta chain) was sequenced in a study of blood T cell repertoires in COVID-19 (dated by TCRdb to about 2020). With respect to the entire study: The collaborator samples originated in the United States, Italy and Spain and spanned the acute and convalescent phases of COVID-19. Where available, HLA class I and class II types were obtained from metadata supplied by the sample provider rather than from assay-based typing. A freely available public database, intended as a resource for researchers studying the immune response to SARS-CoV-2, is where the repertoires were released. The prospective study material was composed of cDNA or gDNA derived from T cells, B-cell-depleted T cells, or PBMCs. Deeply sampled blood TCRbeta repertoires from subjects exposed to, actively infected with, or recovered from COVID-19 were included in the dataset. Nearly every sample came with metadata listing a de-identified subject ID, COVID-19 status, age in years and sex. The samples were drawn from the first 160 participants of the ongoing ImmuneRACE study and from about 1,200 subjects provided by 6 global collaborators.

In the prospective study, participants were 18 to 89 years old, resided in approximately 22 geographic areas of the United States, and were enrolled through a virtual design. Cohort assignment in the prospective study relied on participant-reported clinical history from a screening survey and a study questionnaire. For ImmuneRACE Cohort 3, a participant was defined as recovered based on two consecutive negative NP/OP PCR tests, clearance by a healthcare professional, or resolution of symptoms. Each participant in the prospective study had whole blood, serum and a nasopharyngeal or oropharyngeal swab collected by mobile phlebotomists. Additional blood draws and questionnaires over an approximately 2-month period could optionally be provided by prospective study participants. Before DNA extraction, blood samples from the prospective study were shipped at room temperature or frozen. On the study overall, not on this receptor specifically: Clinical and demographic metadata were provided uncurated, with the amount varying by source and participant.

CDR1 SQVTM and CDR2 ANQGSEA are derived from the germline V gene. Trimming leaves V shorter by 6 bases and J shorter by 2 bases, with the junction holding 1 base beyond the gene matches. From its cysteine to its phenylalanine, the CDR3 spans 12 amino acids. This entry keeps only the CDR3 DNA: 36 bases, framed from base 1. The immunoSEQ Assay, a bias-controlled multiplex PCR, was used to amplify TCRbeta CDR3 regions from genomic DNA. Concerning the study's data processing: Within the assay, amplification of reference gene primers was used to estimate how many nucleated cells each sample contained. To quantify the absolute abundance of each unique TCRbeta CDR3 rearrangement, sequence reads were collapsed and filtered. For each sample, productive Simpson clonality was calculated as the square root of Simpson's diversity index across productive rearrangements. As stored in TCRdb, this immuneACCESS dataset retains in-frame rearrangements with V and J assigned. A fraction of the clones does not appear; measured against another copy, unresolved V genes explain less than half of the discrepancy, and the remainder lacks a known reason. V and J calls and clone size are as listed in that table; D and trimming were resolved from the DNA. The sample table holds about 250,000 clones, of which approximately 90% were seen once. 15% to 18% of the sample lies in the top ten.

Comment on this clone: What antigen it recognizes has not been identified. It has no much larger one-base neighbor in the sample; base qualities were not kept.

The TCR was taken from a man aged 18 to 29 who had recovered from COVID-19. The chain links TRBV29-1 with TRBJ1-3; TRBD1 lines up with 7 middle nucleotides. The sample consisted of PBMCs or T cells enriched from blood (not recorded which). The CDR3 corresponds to CSVTGAGNTIYF. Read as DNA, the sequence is TGCAGCGTCACAGGGGCTGGAAACACCATATATTTT.